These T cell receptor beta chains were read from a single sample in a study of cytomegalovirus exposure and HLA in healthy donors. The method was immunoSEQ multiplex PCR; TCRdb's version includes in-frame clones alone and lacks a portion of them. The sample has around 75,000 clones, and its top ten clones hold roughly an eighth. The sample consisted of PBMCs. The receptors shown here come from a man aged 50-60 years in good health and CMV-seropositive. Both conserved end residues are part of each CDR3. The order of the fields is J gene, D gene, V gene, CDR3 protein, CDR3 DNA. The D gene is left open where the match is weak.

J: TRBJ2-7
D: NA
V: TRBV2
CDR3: CASSWTLSSYEQYF
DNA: TGTGCCAGCAGTTGGACACTGAGCTCCTACGAGCAGTACTTC

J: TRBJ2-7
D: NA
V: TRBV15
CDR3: CATSRGSSAYEQYF
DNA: TGTGCCACCAGCAGAGGTTCTAGCGCTTACGAGCAGTACTTC

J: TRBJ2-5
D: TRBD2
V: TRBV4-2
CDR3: CASSQDPLAGAETQYF
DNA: TGTGCCAGCAGCCAAGACCCCCTAGCGGGGGCAGAGACCCAGTACTTC

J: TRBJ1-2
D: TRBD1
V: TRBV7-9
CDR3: CASSRWTGENYGYTF
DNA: TGTGCCAGCAGCCGGTGGACAGGGGAGAACTATGGCTACACCTTC

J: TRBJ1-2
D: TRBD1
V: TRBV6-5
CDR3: CASSYSNRGSYGYTF
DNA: TGTGCCAGCAGTTACTCGAACAGGGGATCGTATGGCTACACCTTC

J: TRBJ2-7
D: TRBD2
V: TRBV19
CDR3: CASSIRLAEGYEQYF
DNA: TGTGCCAGTAGTATTCGACTAGCGGAGGGCTACGAGCAGTACTTC

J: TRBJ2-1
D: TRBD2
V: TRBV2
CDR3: CASSGSTSGGKNEQFF
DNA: TGTGCCAGCAGTGGATCGACTAGCGGGGGGAAGAATGAGCAGTTCTTC

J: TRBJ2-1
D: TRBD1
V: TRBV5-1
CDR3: CASSLGDRSEQFF
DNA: TGCGCCAGCAGCTTGGGGGACAGGAGCGAGCAGTTCTTC

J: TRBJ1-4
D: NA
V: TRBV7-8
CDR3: CASSPQGKGEKLFF
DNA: TGTGCCAGCAGCCCCCAGGGAAAGGGTGAAAAACTGTTTTTT

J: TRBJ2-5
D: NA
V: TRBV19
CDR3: CASSAGKETQYF
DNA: TGTGCCAGTAGCGCAGGTAAAGAGACCCAGTACTTC

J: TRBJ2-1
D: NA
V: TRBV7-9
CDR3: CASSLDRIGNEQFF
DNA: TGTGCCAGCAGCTTAGACAGAATTGGCAATGAGCAGTTCTTC

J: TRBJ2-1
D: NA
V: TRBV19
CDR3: CASRKGDHEQFF
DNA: TGTGCCAGTAGGAAGGGGGACCATGAGCAGTTCTTC

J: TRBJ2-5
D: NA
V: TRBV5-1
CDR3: CASSLARGETQYF
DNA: TGCGCCAGCAGCTTGGCCCGAGGGGAGACCCAGTACTTC

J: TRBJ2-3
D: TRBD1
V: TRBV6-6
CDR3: CASSYSAGGFTDTQYF
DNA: TGTGCCAGCAGTTACTCAGCAGGGGGCTTCACAGATACGCAGTATTTT

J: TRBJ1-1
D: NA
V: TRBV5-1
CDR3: CASSLSLGQRNRVPGTEAFF
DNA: TGCGCCAGCAGCCTCTCGTTGGGGCAGCGAAATAGGGTTCCGGGCACTGAAGCTTTCTTT

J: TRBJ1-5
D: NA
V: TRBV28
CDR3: CASSFPDQPQHF
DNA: TGTGCCAGCAGTTTCCCCGATCAGCCCCAGCATTTT

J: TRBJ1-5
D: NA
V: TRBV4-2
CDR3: CASSQGIGEQNQPQHF
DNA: TGTGCCAGCAGCCAGGGGATTGGGGAGCAGAATCAGCCCCAGCATTTT

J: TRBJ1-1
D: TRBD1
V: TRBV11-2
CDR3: CASSAGQGGEAFF
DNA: TGTGCCAGCAGCGCGGGACAGGGGGGTGAAGCTTTCTTT

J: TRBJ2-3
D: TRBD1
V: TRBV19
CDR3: CASSRDRGPDTQYF
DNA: TGTGCCAGTAGCCGGGACAGGGGGCCGGATACGCAGTATTTT

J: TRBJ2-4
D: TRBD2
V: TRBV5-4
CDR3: CASSSAAGDIQYF
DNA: TGTGCCAGCAGCTCAGCGGCGGGGGACATTCAGTACTTC

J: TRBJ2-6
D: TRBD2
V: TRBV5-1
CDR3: CASKLAGALSGANVLTF
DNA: TGCGCCAGCAAATTAGCGGGGGCCCTCTCTGGGGCCAACGTCCTGACTTTC

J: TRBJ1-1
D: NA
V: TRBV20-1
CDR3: CSAKSNTEAFF
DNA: TGCAGTGCTAAGAGTAACACTGAAGCTTTCTTT

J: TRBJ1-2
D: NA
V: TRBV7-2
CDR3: CASSSGQLYGYTF
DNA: TGTGCCAGCAGCTCCGGACAGCTATATGGCTACACCTTC

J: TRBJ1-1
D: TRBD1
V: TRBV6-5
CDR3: CASSTGQGQNTEAFF
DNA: TGTGCCAGCAGTACAGGACAGGGTCAGAACACTGAAGCTTTCTTT

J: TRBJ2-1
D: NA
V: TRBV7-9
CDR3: CASSPQGTASSYNEQFF
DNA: TGTGCCAGCAGCCCACAGGGGACTGCAAGCTCCTACAATGAGCAGTTCTTC

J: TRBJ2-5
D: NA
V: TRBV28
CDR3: CASSSPTGQETQYF
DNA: TGTGCCAGCAGTTCGCCGACAGGACAAGAGACCCAGTACTTC

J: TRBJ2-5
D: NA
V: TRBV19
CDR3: CASSLQGPDETQYF
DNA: TGTGCCAGTAGTCTCCAGGGCCCCGACGAGACCCAGTACTTC

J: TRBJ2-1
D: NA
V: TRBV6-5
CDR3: CASGPDSTGNEQFF
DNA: TGTGCCAGCGGTCCTGACTCGACTGGGAATGAGCAGTTCTTC

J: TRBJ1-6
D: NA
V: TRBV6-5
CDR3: CASRSQALYNSPLHF
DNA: TGTGCCAGCAGGTCTCAGGCCTTGTATAATTCACCCCTCCACTTT

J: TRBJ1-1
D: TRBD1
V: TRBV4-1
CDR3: CASSWGQGNTEAFF
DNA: TGCGCCAGCAGCTGGGGACAGGGGAACACTGAAGCTTTCTTT

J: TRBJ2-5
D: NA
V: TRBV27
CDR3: CASSFSWGEETQYF
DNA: TGTGCCAGCAGTTTTTCCTGGGGGGAAGAGACCCAGTACTTC

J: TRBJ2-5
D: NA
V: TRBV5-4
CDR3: CASSLGGPETQYF
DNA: TGTGCCAGCAGCCTGGGGGGCCCGGAGACCCAGTACTTC

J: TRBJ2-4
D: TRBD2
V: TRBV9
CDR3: CASSPGREDKNIQYF
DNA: TGTGCCAGCAGCCCCGGGAGGGAGGACAAAAACATTCAGTACTTC

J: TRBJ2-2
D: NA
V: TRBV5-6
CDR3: CASSLGQGNTGELFF
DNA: TGTGCCAGCAGTCTGGGGCAGGGGAACACCGGGGAGCTGTTTTTT

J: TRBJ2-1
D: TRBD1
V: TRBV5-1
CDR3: CASSVGQGGTYNEQFF
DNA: TGCGCCAGCAGCGTTGGACAGGGGGGAACCTACAATGAGCAGTTCTTC

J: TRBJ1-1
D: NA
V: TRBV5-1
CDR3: CASSYEVGGTEAFF
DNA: TGCGCCAGCAGCTACGAGGTAGGGGGCACTGAAGCTTTCTTT

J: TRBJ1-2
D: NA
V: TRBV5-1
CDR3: CASSLDRPNYGYTF
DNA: TGCGCCAGCAGCTTGGACAGACCTAACTATGGCTACACCTTC

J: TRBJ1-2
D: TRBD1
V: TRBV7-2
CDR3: CASSLGAQGAGYGYTF
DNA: TGTGCCAGCAGCTTAGGGGCACAGGGGGCGGGGTATGGCTACACCTTC

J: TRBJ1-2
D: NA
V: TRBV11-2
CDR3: CASSFSDRYGYTF
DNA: TGTGCCAGCAGCTTCTCCGACAGGTATGGCTACACCTTC

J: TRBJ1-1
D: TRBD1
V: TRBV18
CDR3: CASSPPAGGITEAFF
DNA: TGTGCCAGCTCACCACCGGCAGGGGGGATCACTGAAGCTTTCTTT

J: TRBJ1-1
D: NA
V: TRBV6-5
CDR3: CDSTKPGGNTEAFF
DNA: TGTGACAGCACGAAGCCGGGAGGGAACACTGAAGCTTTCTTT

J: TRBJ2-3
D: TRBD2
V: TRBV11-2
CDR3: CASSFSGTTLDTQYF
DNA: TGTGCCAGCAGCTTCTCCGGGACTACCCTAGATACGCAGTATTTT

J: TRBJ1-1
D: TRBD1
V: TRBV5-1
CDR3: CASSLGGRGPLNTEAFF
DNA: TGCGCCAGCAGCTTGGGGGGCAGGGGGCCTTTGAACACTGAAGCTTTCTTT

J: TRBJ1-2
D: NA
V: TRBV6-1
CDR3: CASRFWGRYGYTF
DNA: TGTGCCAGCAGGTTCTGGGGCCGCTATGGCTACACCTTC

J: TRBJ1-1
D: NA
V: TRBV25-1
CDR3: CASRLDTEAFF
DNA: TGTGCCAGCAGACTGGACACTGAAGCTTTCTTT

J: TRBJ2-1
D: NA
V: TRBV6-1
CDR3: CASSVPGNEQFF
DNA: TGTGCCAGCAGTGTACCCGGCAATGAGCAGTTCTTC

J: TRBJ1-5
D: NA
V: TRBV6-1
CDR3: CASSSQGSEPQHF
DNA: TGTGCCAGCAGTTCACAGGGTTCCGAGCCCCAGCATTTT

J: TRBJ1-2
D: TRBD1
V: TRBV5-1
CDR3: CASSFSIQGPSGYGYTF
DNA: TGCGCCAGCAGCTTCTCAATACAGGGGCCGTCTGGTTATGGCTACACCTTC

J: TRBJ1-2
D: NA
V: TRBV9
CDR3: CASSPTGREYDGYTF
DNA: TGTGCCAGCAGCCCCACGGGCAGGGAATACGATGGCTACACCTTC

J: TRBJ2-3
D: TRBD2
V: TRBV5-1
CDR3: CASSFQAGGLNTQYF
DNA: TGCGCCAGCAGCTTCCAAGCGGGGGGGCTGAATACGCAGTATTTT

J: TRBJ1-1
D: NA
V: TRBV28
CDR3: CASSLSGDTEAFF
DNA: TGTGCCAGCAGTTTATCGGGTGACACTGAAGCTTTCTTT

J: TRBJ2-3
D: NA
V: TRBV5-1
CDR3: CASSPRDTYTDTQYF
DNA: TGCGCCAGCAGCCCAAGGGACACATACACAGATACGCAGTATTTT